This TCR beta chain comes out of a study of blood T cells in healthy people across ages. Study outcomes and limitations: CMV status of donors was unknown, possibly confounding expanded clonotype changes. Age brought a roughly linear fall in TCR beta diversity measured per million T cells. Long-lived donors carried more naive CD4+ cells and greater diversity than aged donors.

There are 13 residues in the CDR3. V was pared by 3 bases and J by 6 bases, with 5 bases of the junction left unmatched. The V gene's germline CDR1 is DFQATT and CDR2 SNEGSKA (reference sequence). PCR was performed a second time for about 6 to 12 cycles using a sample-barcoded 5' primer and a J-beta primer mix. TCRdb redid the calling of the 5' RACE reads with MiXCR, one entry per CDR3 protein. The table has about 1,800,000 distinct CDR3 sequences, approximately 28% seen once. For every donor, a draw yielded about 9.7 milliliters of peripheral blood. This clonotype was observed a few times. Its target is unknown.

Input material: blood. The origin of this receptor is a woman in her thirties in good health. The V call is TRBV20-1, the J call TRBJ1-2; TRBD1 aligns across 9 bases. The CDR3 here is CSASWGTGNGYTF. CDR3 DNA: TGCAGTGCTAGCTGGGGGACAGGGAATGGCTACACCTTC.